These 6 T cell receptor beta chains originate from one sample sequenced in a study of post-analysis software for immune sequencing data. Study-wide results and limits: Roughly 5 TRBV segments, including TRBV5-6, TRBV5-1 and TRBV20-1, were more frequent in patients than controls.

These TCRs are of unknown antigen specificity. cDNA libraries of TCR beta carried unique molecular identifiers. Each CDR3 protein gets one entry after TCRdb re-called the PCR reads with MiXCR. The table shows about 820,000 distinct CDR3 sequences, with roughly 58% occurring only once. The material sequenced was blood. Receptor source: a girl aged 5 to 17 with multiple sclerosis.

The J gene is TRBJ2-3, the V gene TRBV7-8; D unresolved. The CDR3 has 15 residues. V lost 6 bases, J lost 2 bases, and 15 bases lay in between. The V gene's germline CDR1 is SGHVS and CDR2 FQNEAQ. CDR3 loop: CASSLKRLHTDTQYF. In nucleotides, the CDR3 is TGTGCCAGCAGTCTCAAGCGTCTGCACACAGATACGCAGTATTTT.

This clonotype was detected a few times. The V call is TRBV7-2, the J call TRBJ2-4; 9 bases agree with TRBD2. The CDR3 contains 18 residues. The ends lost 2 bases at V and 1 base at J; junction bases unmatched: 9. Germline assignment: CDR1 SGHTA and CDR2 FQGNSA. The CDR3 here is CASSLRVAGAPAKNIQYF. The DNA of the CDR3 is TGTGCCAGCAGCTTACGGGTAGCGGGAGCCCCGGCCAAAAACATTCAGTACTTC.

This clonotype was seen only a few times. V is TRBV29-1 and J is TRBJ1-4, with 7 bases aligning to TRBD1. This CDR3 is built from 15 residues. Germline lookup yields CDR1 SQVTM and CDR2 ANQGSEA. V lost 5 bases to trimming and J lost 2 bases; unmatched junction nucleotides: 8. The CDR3: CSVSLTGSTNEKLFF. The CDR3 DNA reads TGCAGCGTTTCACTGACAGGGAGCACTAATGAAAAACTGTTTTTT. The full variable domain, in which reference TRBV29-1 and TRBJ1-4 provide the parts outside the CDR3, is SAVISQKPSRDICQRGTSLTIQCQVDSQVTMMFWYRQQPGQSLTLIATANQGSEATYESGFVIDKFPISRPNLTFSTLTVSNMSPEDSSIYLCSVSLTGSTNEKLFFGSGTQLSVL.

The V and J genes are TRBV6-1 and TRBJ1-1; the match to TRBD1 covers 11 bases. Trimming cost V 8 bases and J 5 bases; bases outside gene matches: 7. CDR1 is MNHNS and CDR2 is SASEGT in the germline V gene. CDR3 length: 14 amino acids. The CDR3 here is CASAQDRGRTEAFF. The CDR3, as DNA: TGTGCCAGCGCCCAGGACAGGGGGCGAACTGAAGCTTTCTTT.

This clonotype has just a few counts. V usage is TRBV12-3 or TRBV12-4 and J usage is TRBJ1-2; possible D gene TRBD1, 5 bases. The length of the CDR3 is 12 residues. V lost 6 bases, J lost 7 bases, and 12 bases lay in between. CDR3 residues: CASRGGRAGYTF. In DNA, the CDR3 is TGTGCCAGCAGGGGGGGGAGGGCTGGCTACACCTTC.

The gene calls are TRBV5-1 and TRBJ2-4, with no clear D. Trimming pared 0 bases from V and 0 bases from J, leaving 10 bases between. The CDR3 is 16 residues long. CDR1 and CDR2 (germline): SGHRS, YFSETQ. This chain's CDR3 is CASSLERRSAKNIQYF. Written as DNA, the CDR3 is TGCGCCAGCAGCTTGGAAAGGAGATCAGCCAAAAACATTCAGTACTTC.